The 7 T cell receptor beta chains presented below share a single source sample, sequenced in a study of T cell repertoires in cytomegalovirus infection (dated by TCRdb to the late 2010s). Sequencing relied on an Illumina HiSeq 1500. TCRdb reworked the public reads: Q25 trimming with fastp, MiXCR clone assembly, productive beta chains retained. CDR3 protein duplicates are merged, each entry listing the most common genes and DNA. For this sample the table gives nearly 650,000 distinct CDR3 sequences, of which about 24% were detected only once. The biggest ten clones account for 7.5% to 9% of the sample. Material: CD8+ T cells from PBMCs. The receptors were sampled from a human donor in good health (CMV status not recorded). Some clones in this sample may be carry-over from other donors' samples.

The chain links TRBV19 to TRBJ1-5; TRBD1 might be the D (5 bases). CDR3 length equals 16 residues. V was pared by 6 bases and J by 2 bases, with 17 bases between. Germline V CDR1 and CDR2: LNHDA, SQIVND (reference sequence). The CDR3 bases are TGTGCCAGTAGCATCCAATCAGGGCTACGCAATCAGCCCCAGCATTTT. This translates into CASSIQSGLRNQPQHF.

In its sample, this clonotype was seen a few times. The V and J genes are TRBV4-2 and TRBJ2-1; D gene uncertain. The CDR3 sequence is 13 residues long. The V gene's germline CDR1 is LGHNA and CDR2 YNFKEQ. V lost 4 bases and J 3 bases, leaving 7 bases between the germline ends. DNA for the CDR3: TGTGCCAGCAGCCTTACGAACTACAATGAGCAGTTCTTC. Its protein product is CASSLTNYNEQFF.

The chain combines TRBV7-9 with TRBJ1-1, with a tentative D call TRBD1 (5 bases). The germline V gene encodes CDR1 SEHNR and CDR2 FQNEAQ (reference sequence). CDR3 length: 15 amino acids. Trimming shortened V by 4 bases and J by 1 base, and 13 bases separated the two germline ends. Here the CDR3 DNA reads TGTGCCAGCAGCTCCCAGGGAGGTTCGAACACTGAAGCTTTCTTT. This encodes CASSSQGGSNTEAFF.

Here the CDR3 DNA reads TGCAGCTCGGGACTACCGGGGGAGACTGAAGCTTTCTTT. Its protein is CSSGLPGETEAFF. V and J are TRBV29-1 and TRBJ1-1; perhaps TRBD1 as D (5 bases). Germline V lookup: CDR1 SQVTM, CDR2 ANQGSEA. The CDR3 runs to 13 residues. V was trimmed by 8 bases and J by 5 bases, leaving 18 bases between them.

CDR3: CAISDRLAGGLDGELFF. The CDR3 DNA follows: TGTGCCATCAGTGATCGGCTAGCGGGGGGGCTGGACGGGGAGCTGTTTTTT. This chain links TRBV10-3 with TRBJ2-2; TRBD2 matches at 12 bases. This CDR3 comprises 17 residues. Per germline, CDR1 ENHRY and CDR2 SYGVKD. V dropped 3 bases and J dropped 7; count of bases not matched to a gene: 9.

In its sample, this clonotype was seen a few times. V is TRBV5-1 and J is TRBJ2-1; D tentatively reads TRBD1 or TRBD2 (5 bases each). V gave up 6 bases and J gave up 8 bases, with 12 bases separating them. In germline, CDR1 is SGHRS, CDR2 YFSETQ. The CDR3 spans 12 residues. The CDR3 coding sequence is TGCGCCAGCAACGCAGGGACCCATGAGCAGTTCTTC. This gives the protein CASNAGTHEQFF. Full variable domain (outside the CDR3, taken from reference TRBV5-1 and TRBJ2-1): KAGVTQTPRYLIKTRGQQVTLSCSPISGHRSVSWYQQTPGQGLQFLFEYFSETQRNKGNFPGRFSGRQFSNSRSEMNVSTLELGDSALYLCASNAGTHEQFFGPGTRLTVL.

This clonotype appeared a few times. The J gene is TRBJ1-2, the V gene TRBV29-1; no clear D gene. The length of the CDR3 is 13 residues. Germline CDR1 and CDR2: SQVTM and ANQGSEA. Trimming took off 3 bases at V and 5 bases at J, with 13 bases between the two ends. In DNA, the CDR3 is TGCAGCGTTGATTTAGGTCCCCCATATGGCTACACCTTC. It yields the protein CSVDLGPPYGYTF.